This is a list of T cell receptor beta chains from one sample in a study of OX40 agonist ivuxolimab in advanced cancers. Measured with immunoSEQ multiplex PCR; TCRdb has only the in-frame clones, and not every one. The top ten clones hold 0.4% to 0.65% of a sample with fewer than 85,000 clones, just under 90% of them seen once. The sample was CD4+ or CD8+ T cells sorted from blood, taken in a trial of the OX40 agonist ivuxolimab. The origin of the receptors is an adult with an advanced solid tumor such as melanoma, head and neck, liver or kidney cancer. Each CDR3 is given with its conserved first and last residue. D genes are given only for firm matches. The size entry is marked missing in some rows and otherwise reads once, few, many or a size class.

v_call: TRBV9
d_call: .
j_call: TRBJ2-7
clone_size: .
cdr3_aa: CASSVEGGRSYEQYF
cdr3_nt: TGTGCCAGCAGCGTAGAGGGGGGGCGCTCCTACGAGCAGTACTTC

v_call: TRBV11-2
d_call: TRBD2
j_call: TRBJ2-1
clone_size: few
cdr3_aa: CASSRSGSSYNEQFF
cdr3_nt: TGTGCCAGCAGCCGTAGCGGGAGCTCCTACAATGAGCAGTTCTTC

v_call: TRBV11-2
d_call: TRBD2
j_call: TRBJ2-1
clone_size: .
cdr3_aa: CASTLTSGGWNEQFF
cdr3_nt: TGTGCCAGCACCTTGACTAGCGGGGGTTGGAATGAGCAGTTCTTC

v_call: TRBV5-4
d_call: TRBD1
j_call: TRBJ1-2
clone_size: .
cdr3_aa: CASSKDRQGNYGYTF
cdr3_nt: TGTGCCAGCAGCAAAGACCGACAGGGGAACTATGGCTACACCTTC

v_call: TRBV30
d_call: .
j_call: TRBJ2-7
clone_size: .
cdr3_aa: CAWSAGGVSSYEQYF
cdr3_nt: TGTGCCTGGAGTGCAGGGGGGGTCAGCTCCTACGAGCAGTACTTC

v_call: TRBV7-8
d_call: TRBD1
j_call: TRBJ2-7
clone_size: .
cdr3_aa: CASSAGTGGGYEQYF
cdr3_nt: TGTGCCAGCAGCGCCGGGACAGGGGGCGGGTACGAGCAGTACTTC

v_call: TRBV5-1
d_call: .
j_call: TRBJ2-3
clone_size: .
cdr3_aa: CASYIASSTDTQYF
cdr3_nt: TGCGCCAGCTATATAGCGTCTAGCACAGATACGCAGTATTTT

v_call: TRBV15
d_call: .
j_call: TRBJ2-5
clone_size: .
cdr3_aa: CATYGQETQYF
cdr3_nt: TGTGCCACCTACGGTCAGGAGACCCAGTACTTC

v_call: TRBV28
d_call: .
j_call: TRBJ2-1
clone_size: .
cdr3_aa: CASSLRGTLSNEQFF
cdr3_nt: TGTGCCAGCAGTTTGCGAGGGACCTTGAGCAATGAGCAGTTCTTC

v_call: TRBV2
d_call: TRBD1
j_call: TRBJ1-1
clone_size: .
cdr3_aa: CASGTENFEAFF
cdr3_nt: TGTGCCAGCGGGACAGAGAACTTCGAAGCTTTCTTT

v_call: TRBV10-3
d_call: TRBD1
j_call: TRBJ2-3
clone_size: .
cdr3_aa: CAITQGQGALDTQYF
cdr3_nt: TGTGCCATCACCCAAGGACAGGGGGCTTTGGATACGCAGTATTTT

v_call: TRBV6-1
d_call: TRBD1
j_call: TRBJ1-2
clone_size: .
cdr3_aa: CASSLQGGYGYTF
cdr3_nt: TGTGCCAGCAGTTTACAGGGGGGCTATGGCTACACCTTC

v_call: TRBV5-4
d_call: TRBD1
j_call: TRBJ2-7
clone_size: .
cdr3_aa: CASSGGTGRLNEQYF
cdr3_nt: TGTGCCAGCAGCGGCGGGACAGGACGTTTGAACGAGCAGTACTTC

v_call: TRBV19
d_call: .
j_call: TRBJ1-1
clone_size: .
cdr3_aa: CASTFMGNTEAFF
cdr3_nt: TGTGCCTCCACCTTCATGGGGAACACTGAAGCTTTCTTT

v_call: TRBV28
d_call: .
j_call: TRBJ1-5
clone_size: .
cdr3_aa: CASSLVGYQPQHF
cdr3_nt: TGTGCCAGCAGTTTAGTAGGATATCAGCCCCAGCATTTT

v_call: TRBV5-6
d_call: TRBD2
j_call: TRBJ2-1
clone_size: .
cdr3_aa: CASSLSGRAAYNEQFF
cdr3_nt: TGTGCCAGCAGCTTAAGCGGGAGGGCCGCCTACAATGAGCAGTTCTTC

v_call: TRBV5-1
d_call: TRBD1
j_call: TRBJ2-6
clone_size: .
cdr3_aa: CASSQQGASGANVLTF
cdr3_nt: TGCGCCAGCAGCCAACAGGGGGCCTCTGGGGCCAACGTCCTGACTTTC

v_call: TRBV7-2
d_call: .
j_call: TRBJ1-6
clone_size: .
cdr3_aa: CASSLGRSDNSPLHF
cdr3_nt: TGTGCCAGCAGCTTAGGTAGATCTGATAATTCACCCCTCCACTTT

v_call: TRBV27
d_call: .
j_call: TRBJ1-2
clone_size: once
cdr3_aa: CASKSFDAVDYGYTF
cdr3_nt: TGTGCCAGCAAAAGTTTCGACGCTGTGGACTATGGCTACACCTTC

v_call: TRBV2
d_call: TRBD1
j_call: TRBJ1-4
clone_size: .
cdr3_aa: CASSGPGGDSNEKLFF
cdr3_nt: TGTGCCAGCAGTGGGCCGGGGGGGGACAGTAATGAAAAACTGTTTTTT

v_call: TRBV6-4
d_call: .
j_call: TRBJ2-3
clone_size: .
cdr3_aa: CASSRPFGVTDTQYF
cdr3_nt: TGTGCCAGCAGTCGGCCGTTTGGGGTCACAGATACGCAGTATTTT

v_call: TRBV11-3
d_call: TRBD1
j_call: TRBJ2-7
clone_size: .
cdr3_aa: CASSSSGQAGSYEQYF
cdr3_nt: TGTGCCAGCAGCTCGTCTGGACAGGCCGGCTCCTACGAGCAGTACTTC

v_call: TRBV7-9
d_call: .
j_call: TRBJ1-3
clone_size: few
cdr3_aa: CASSQQPADTIYF
cdr3_nt: TGTGCCAGCAGCCAACAACCAGCGGACACCATATATTTT

v_call: TRBV5-4
d_call: TRBD2
j_call: TRBJ2-7
clone_size: .
cdr3_aa: CASSQGLAGAYEQYF
cdr3_nt: TGTGCCAGCAGCCAGGGACTAGCGGGAGCTTACGAGCAGTACTTC

v_call: TRBV18
d_call: .
j_call: TRBJ2-2
clone_size: .
cdr3_aa: CASSRGPNTGELFF
cdr3_nt: TGTGCCAGCTCACGGGGTCCGAACACCGGGGAGCTGTTTTTT

v_call: TRBV27
d_call: .
j_call: TRBJ1-5
clone_size: .
cdr3_aa: CASSPYSPRGGGIRPQHF
cdr3_nt: TGTGCCAGCAGTCCCTATTCACCTAGGGGAGGTGGAATCAGGCCCCAGCATTTT

v_call: TRBV2
d_call: .
j_call: TRBJ2-5
clone_size: .
cdr3_aa: CASSGGGGGQETQYF
cdr3_nt: TGTGCCAGCAGTGGAGGGGGAGGGGGGCAAGAGACCCAGTACTTC

v_call: TRBV18
d_call: .
j_call: TRBJ2-7
clone_size: .
cdr3_aa: CASSPPNSGSYEQYF
cdr3_nt: TGTGCCAGCTCACCACCGAACAGTGGCTCCTACGAGCAGTACTTC

v_call: TRBV5-4
d_call: .
j_call: TRBJ2-1
clone_size: .
cdr3_aa: CASSRQKSIHNEQFF
cdr3_nt: TGTGCCAGCAGCCGACAGAAATCGATTCACAATGAGCAGTTCTTC

v_call: TRBV7-9
d_call: .
j_call: TRBJ1-1
clone_size: .
cdr3_aa: CASSLAGHMNTEAFF
cdr3_nt: TGTGCCAGCAGCTTAGCGGGGCATATGAACACTGAAGCTTTCTTT

v_call: TRBV5-6
d_call: .
j_call: TRBJ2-5
clone_size: .
cdr3_aa: CASSLGRQTQYF
cdr3_nt: TGTGCCAGCAGCTTGGGAAGGCAGACCCAGTACTTC